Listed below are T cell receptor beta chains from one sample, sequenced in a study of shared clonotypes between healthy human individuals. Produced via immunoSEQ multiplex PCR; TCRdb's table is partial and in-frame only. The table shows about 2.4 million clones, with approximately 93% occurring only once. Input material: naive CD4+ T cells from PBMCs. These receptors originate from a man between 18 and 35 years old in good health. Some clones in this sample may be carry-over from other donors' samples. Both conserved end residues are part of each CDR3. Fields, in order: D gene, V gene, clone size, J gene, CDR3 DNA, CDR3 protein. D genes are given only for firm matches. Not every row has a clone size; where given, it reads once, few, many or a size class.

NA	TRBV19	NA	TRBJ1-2	TGTGCCAGTAGTATAGATCGGAGGGGCGCCATGGGAGGCTACACCTTC	CASSIDRRGAMGGYTF
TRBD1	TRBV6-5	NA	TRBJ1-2	TGTGCCAGCAGAAGACAGGGGTTTAACTATGGCTACACCTTC	CASRRQGFNYGYTF
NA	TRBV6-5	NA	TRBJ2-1	TGTGCCAGCAGTTACGGGAGGACTTACAATGAGCAGTTCTTC	CASSYGRTYNEQFF
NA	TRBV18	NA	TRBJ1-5	TGTGCCAGCTCACCCCTAGGGGACTTCAATCAGCCCCAGCATTTT	CASSPLGDFNQPQHF
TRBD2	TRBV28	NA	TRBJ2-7	TGTGCCAGTAGGTCCCTGCGGGAGTCGGACGAGCAGTACTTC	CASRSLRESDEQYF
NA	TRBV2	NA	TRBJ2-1	TGTGCCAGCAGTGAGGTAGGGTCGAATGAGCAGTTCTTC	CASSEVGSNEQFF
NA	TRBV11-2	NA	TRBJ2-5	TGTGCCAGCAACCAAGGGGGGGGGCTCCAGCGTATCCAAGAGACCCAGTACTTC	CASNQGGGLQRIQETQYF
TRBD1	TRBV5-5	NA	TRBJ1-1	TGTGCCAGCAGCTTGGCCGGGACAGAGAAAAGGGCTTTCTTT	CASSLAGTEKRAFF
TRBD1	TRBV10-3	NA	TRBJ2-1	TGTGCCATCGGTTCGGACAGGGTCAGTACTGAGCAGTTCTTC	CAIGSDRVSTEQFF
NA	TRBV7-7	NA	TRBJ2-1	TGTGCCAGCAGCGAACACGGGGGCAGCTCCTACAATGAGCAGTTCTTC	CASSEHGGSSYNEQFF
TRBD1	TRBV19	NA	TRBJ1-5	TGTGCCAGTAGTCCCCAGGGGGCTCTTTTGAGCAATCAGCCCCAGCATTTT	CASSPQGALLSNQPQHF
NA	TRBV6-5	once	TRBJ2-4	TGTGCCAGCAGTACGACACAGTTAGCCAAAAACATTCAGTACTTC	CASSTTQLAKNIQYF
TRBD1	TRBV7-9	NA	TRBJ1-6	TGTGCCAGCACCAGTCAGGGGGTAGAGGTATCACCCCTCCACTTT	CASTSQGVEVSPLHF
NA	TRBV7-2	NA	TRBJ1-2	TGTGCCAGCAGCTTGGAGGTCCAGGGCCCTTATGGCTACACCTTC	CASSLEVQGPYGYTF
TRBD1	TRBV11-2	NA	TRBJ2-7	TGTGCCAGCAGCAGGACAGGCTACTACGAGCAGTACTTC	CASSRTGYYEQYF
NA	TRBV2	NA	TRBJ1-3	TGTGCCAGCAATAAACAGGGATCTGGAAACACCATATATTTT	CASNKQGSGNTIYF
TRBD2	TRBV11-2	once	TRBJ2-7	TGTGCCAGCAGCTTAGTTGGGGGACTAGCGGTCGAGCAGTACTTC	CASSLVGGLAVEQYF
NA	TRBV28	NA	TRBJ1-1	TGTGCCAGCAGTTTACGACAGTTTAAGACTTTCTTT	CASSLRQFKTFF
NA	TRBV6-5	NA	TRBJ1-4	TGTGCCAGCAGTTACTCCGGACCCCGGGCTAATGAAAAACTGTTTTTT	CASSYSGPRANEKLFF
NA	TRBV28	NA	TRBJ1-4	TGTGCCAGCAGTTTGCCCCTACCGCGCGAAAAACTGTTTTTT	CASSLPLPREKLFF